One and the same sample provided the 27 T cell receptor beta chains below, sequenced in a study of blood T cell repertoires in COVID-19. Here immunoSEQ multiplex PCR was the method, and the copy in TCRdb shows in-frame clones only, minus some. This sample yields about 160,000 clones, of which 82% are seen a single time; approximately 18% belongs to the top ten. The sample was PBMCs or T cells enriched from blood (not recorded which). The receptors originated from a man in his fifties or sixties who had recovered from COVID-19.

Comments on this clone: Relative to the germline gene, one junction end is altered; a read error may explain this. The V call is TRBV3-1 (or the pseudogene TRBV3-2), the J call TRBJ2-7; 7 bases match TRBD1. This CDR3 contains 12 residues. Germline CDR1 is LGHDT and CDR2 is YNNKEL (reference sequence). In DNA form, the CDR3 reads TGTGCCAGCAGCTCACTCGGGACAGTGCCCAACTTC. Translating gives CASSSLGTVPNF.

The gene calls are TRBV6-9 and TRBJ1-3, with TRBD1 identical over 8 bases. With V trimmed by 4 bases and J by 4 bases, 9 bases remained unmatched. Looked up from germline, CDR1 is MNHGY and CDR2 is SVAAGI. This CDR3 is 16 amino acids long. Here the CDR3 DNA reads TGTGCCAGCAGTTGGGAGACAGGGGATGGCGGAAACACCATATATTTT. Its protein product is CASSWETGDGGNTIYF.

V gene TRBV28 combines with J gene TRBJ2-7; TRBD1 agrees at 8 bases. The CDR3 is 13 amino acids. V lost 10 bases and J lost 1; bases outside the gene matches: 6. Germline values: CDR1 MDHEN, CDR2 SYDVKM. DNA of the CDR3: TGTGCCACAGGCCGACAGGGGTCCTACGAGCAGTACTTC. Its protein product is CATGRQGSYEQYF.

The rearrangement joins TRBV5-1 to TRBJ2-2; TRBD2 matches 12 bases. This CDR3 has 17 amino acids. CDR1 and CDR2 (germline): SGHRS, YFSETQ. J was trimmed by 0 bases and V by 4 bases; bases with no gene match: 4. The CDR3 protein is CASSPGLAGTNTGELFF. The CDR3 bases are TGCGCCAGCAGCCCCGGACTAGCGGGGACGAACACCGGGGAGCTGTTTTTT.

The table lists this clone with a few counts. The chain joins TRBV5-1 to TRBJ2-3; a weak D match, TRBD1 (7 bases). This CDR3 is 15 amino acids long. Deletions cut 1 base from V and 1 base from J, with 10 bases between. CDR1 is SGHRS, CDR2 YFSETQ, per germline. The CDR3 loop is CASSLRGTGTDTQYF. DNA of the CDR3: TGCGCCAGCAGCTTGCGGGGGACAGGCACAGATACGCAGTATTTT. Together with reference TRBV5-1 and TRBJ2-3, the CDR3 gives the full variable domain: KAGVTQTPRYLIKTRGQQVTLSCSPISGHRSVSWYQQTPGQGLQFLFEYFSETQRNKGNFPGRFSGRQFSNSRSEMNVSTLELGDSALYLCASSLRGTGTDTQYFGPGTRLTVL.

The V call is TRBV19, the J call TRBJ1-3; TRBD1 aligns across 8 bases. The CDR3 covers 16 residues. Germline V lookup: CDR1 LNHDA, CDR2 SQIVND (reference sequence). V was clipped by 4 bases and J by 0 bases; unmatched bases: 5. In DNA form, the CDR3 reads TGTGCCAGTAGTACTTGGACAGGGCACTCTGGAAACACCATATATTTT. As protein: CASSTWTGHSGNTIYF.

The chain uses TRBV21-1 and TRBJ2-5; the table's D call, TRBD2, was not checked against the DNA. TRBV21-1 counts as a pseudogene. The CDR3 runs 15 residues. CDR3 in amino acids: CASREDSGRVETQYF. For the CDR3, the DNA is TGTGCCAGCAGAGAAGATAGCGGGAGAGTAGAGACCCAGTACTTC.

This chain links TRBV4-2 with TRBJ2-3; 15 nucleotides line up with TRBD2. The germline V gene encodes CDR1 LGHNA and CDR2 YNFKEQ. The CDR3 runs to 16 residues. Unmatched junction bases numbered 4, after V lost 4 bases and J lost 5 bases. CDR3 protein: CASSPQGLAGGDTQYF. The CDR3 bases are TGTGCCAGCAGCCCCCAGGGACTAGCGGGAGGAGATACGCAGTATTTT.

There are a few counts of this clone. The chain uses TRBV24-1 and TRBJ2-1; 13 nucleotides line up with TRBD2. The CDR3 is 14 residues long. CDR1 KGHDR and CDR2 SFDVKD come from the germline V gene. After removal of 9 bases from V and 9 bases from J, the junction contained 7 bases not matched to a gene. In DNA, the CDR3 is TGTGCCACCGCCACTAGCGGGGGGGCCTTTGAGCAGTTCTTC. Its translation is CATATSGGAFEQFF.

The rearrangement uses TRBV14 and TRBJ1-6; 9 bases map to TRBD1. The V gene's germline CDR1 is SGHDN and CDR2 FVKESK. V lost 5 bases and J lost 7; bases outside the gene matches: 6. There are 15 residues in the CDR3. This chain's CDR3 is CASSVGQGINSPLHF. CDR3 sequence (DNA): TGTGCCAGCAGCGTGGGACAGGGAATAAATTCACCCCTCCACTTT.

The V call is TRBV11-2, the J call TRBJ2-1; 7 positions agree with TRBD2. V lost 5 bases and J lost 6; bases outside the gene matches: 10. Germline CDR1 and CDR2: SGHAT and FQNNGV. This CDR3 comprises 15 residues. CDR3 bases: TGTGCCAGCAGCGTGGGCCAACCGGGGGGCAATGAGCAGTTCTTC. Its protein product is CASSVGQPGGNEQFF.

The genes are TRBV4-2 and TRBJ1-1, with TRBD1 identical over 8 bases. The CDR3 has 16 residues. The V and J ends lost 4 bases and 4 bases, in that order; junction bases with no gene match: 11. Germline V gene lookup returns CDR1 LGHNA and CDR2 YNFKEQ. CDR3 nucleotide sequence: TGTGCCAGCAGCCCAAGGACCCCAGGGGGCTTCACTGAAGCTTTCTTT. It yields the protein CASSPRTPGGFTEAFF.

V gene TRBV18 combines with J gene TRBJ2-7; 9 bases line up with TRBD1. This CDR3 region has 13 residues. Per germline, CDR1 KGHSH and CDR2 LQKENI. The V and J ends lost 6 bases and 5 bases, in that order; junction bases with no gene match: 5. The CDR3: CASSGDRADEQYF. The CDR3 DNA reads TGTGCCAGCTCGGGGGACAGGGCGGACGAGCAGTACTTC.

This chain uses TRBV15 with TRBJ2-5; D not certain. The CDR3 length is 14 residues. The V end was cut by 0 bases, the J end by 5 bases, with 10 bases between. CDR1 is LNHNV and CDR2 is YYDKDF in the germline V gene (reference sequence). Written as DNA, the CDR3 is TGTGCCACCAGCAGAGATGGGCCGGTTGAGACCCAGTACTTC. It yields the protein CATSRDGPVETQYF.

Points on this clone: A junction boundary mismatches the germline segment, possibly from a read error. V and J are TRBV28 and TRBJ2-7, with a weak D call TRBD1 (5 bases). The CDR3 has 17 residues. CDR1 is MDHEN and CDR2 is SYDVKM in the germline V gene. The CDR3 sequence: CASSSQGSSPLSDEQYF. The CDR3 bases are TGTGCCAGCAGTTCGCAGGGTTCGTCTCCTCTCTCCGACGAGCAGTACTTC.

This chain connects TRBV18 to TRBJ2-5; possible D gene TRBD2, 5 bases. V was shortened by 4 bases and J by 4 bases, with 19 bases between the two germline ends. This CDR3 comprises 16 residues. Germline V gene lookup returns CDR1 KGHSH and CDR2 LQKENI. CDR3: CASSLWTGKLGETQYF. CDR3 in DNA: TGTGCCAGCTCACTATGGACGGGGAAGTTGGGAGAGACCCAGTACTTC.

The V and J genes are TRBV7-2 and TRBJ1-6, with unresolved D. CDR3 length: 16 amino acids. V was clipped by 5 bases and J by 2 bases, with 13 bases between them. Germline V gives CDR1 SGHTA, CDR2 FQGNSA. The CDR3 region has the DNA TGTGCCAGCAGCGTGTCCTCACGGGCCTATAATTCACCCCTCCACTTT. It yields the protein CASSVSSRAYNSPLHF.

The chain links TRBV11-3 to TRBJ2-1; 9 bases agree with TRBD1. The length of the CDR3 is 14 residues. J gave up 7 bases and V 4 bases, and 5 bases lay outside the gene matches. Germline CDR1 reads SGHNT; CDR2 reads YENEEA. CDR3 DNA: TGTGCCAGCAGCTCCTTGACAGGGGGGAATGAGCAGTTCTTC. Protein sequence: CASSSLTGGNEQFF.

The V call is TRBV28, the J call TRBJ1-5, with TRBD1 matching over 8 bases. There are 16 residues in the CDR3. V gave up 7 bases and J gave up 2 bases; unmatched junction bases: 10. Germline lookup yields CDR1 MDHEN and CDR2 SYDVKM. CDR3 bases: TGTGCCAGCAACACCTTCAGGGGGCCTGGCAATCAGCCCCAGCATTTT. Amino acids: CASNTFRGPGNQPQHF.

The V and J genes are TRBV6-5 and TRBJ2-1; 9 bases map to TRBD2. Trimming at V came to 6 bases and at J to 6 bases, leaving 3 bases not matched to a gene. The germline gives CDR1 MNHEY, CDR2 SVGAGI. This CDR3 comprises 13 residues. The CDR3, as DNA: TGTGCCAGCAGACTAGCGGGCCTCAATGAGCAGTTCTTC. Residues: CASRLAGLNEQFF.

The chain couples TRBV6-1 to TRBJ2-1; D is unresolved. The germline V and J ends were trimmed by 0 bases and 2 bases, with 5 bases remaining between them. The CDR3 loop spans 14 amino acids. The germline V gene encodes CDR1 MNHNS and CDR2 SASEGT. DNA of the CDR3: TGTGCCAGCAGTGAAGCATGGCCCTACAATGAGCAGTTCTTC. As protein: CASSEAWPYNEQFF.

This sequence joins TRBV9 and TRBJ1-4; D is undetermined. The CDR3 has 16 amino acids. V gave up 3 bases and J gave up 1 base, with 13 bases separating them. The germline gives CDR1 SGDLS, CDR2 YYNGEE. Here the CDR3 reads CASSGWETETNEKLFF. DNA for the CDR3: TGTGCCAGCAGCGGATGGGAGACTGAAACTAATGAAAAACTGTTTTTT.

The chain carries TRBV19 and TRBJ1-1, with D perhaps TRBD1 (6 bases). Trimming left V 5 bases short and J 4 bases short, with 14 bases between. Per germline, CDR1 LNHDA and CDR2 SQIVND (reference sequence). The CDR3 totals 14 residues. This CDR3 is CASSFQGRSTEAFF. CDR3 DNA sequence: TGTGCCAGTAGTTTTCAGGGGCGGAGCACTGAAGCTTTCTTT.

J is TRBJ1-2 and V is TRBV28; D is perhaps TRBD1 (5 bases). Germline V gene sequence: CDR1 MDHEN, CDR2 SYDVKM. V was shortened by 8 bases and J by 4 bases, with 8 bases between the two germline ends. The CDR3 consists of 11 residues. CDR3 in amino acids: CASSTVYGYTF. In nucleotides, the CDR3 is TGTGCCAGCTCGACAGTCTATGGCTACACCTTC.

This chain uses TRBV11-1 with TRBJ2-5; 10 positions match TRBD2. V trimming: 5 bases; J trimming: 0 bases; junction bases outside the gene matches: 6. The length of the CDR3 is 16 residues. The germline V gene has CDR1 SGHAT and CDR2 FQDESV (reference sequence). Here the CDR3 reads CASSPAGLAYQETQYF. The CDR3 nucleotides read TGTGCCAGCAGCCCCGCGGGACTAGCGTACCAAGAGACCCAGTACTTC.

This clone was detected once. This rearrangement joins TRBV28 to TRBJ2-5; the D gene is possibly TRBD2 (6 bases). The CDR3 consists of 14 residues. Germline CDR1 is MDHEN and CDR2 is SYDVKM. V dropped 1 base and J dropped 3 bases, with 9 bases sitting between them. The CDR3 region has the DNA TGTGCCAGCAGTTTATTTCGCGGGGAAGAGACCCAGTACTTC. Translation gives CASSLFRGEETQYF.

This chain joins TRBV28 and TRBJ2-7; unclear D gene. The CDR3 contains 11 residues. CDR1 is MDHEN, CDR2 SYDVKM, per germline. V dropped 5 bases and J dropped 4 bases, with 6 bases sitting between them. The CDR3 DNA is TGTGCCAGCAGTCAGAGGTACGAGCAGTACTTC. Protein sequence: CASSQRYEQYF.